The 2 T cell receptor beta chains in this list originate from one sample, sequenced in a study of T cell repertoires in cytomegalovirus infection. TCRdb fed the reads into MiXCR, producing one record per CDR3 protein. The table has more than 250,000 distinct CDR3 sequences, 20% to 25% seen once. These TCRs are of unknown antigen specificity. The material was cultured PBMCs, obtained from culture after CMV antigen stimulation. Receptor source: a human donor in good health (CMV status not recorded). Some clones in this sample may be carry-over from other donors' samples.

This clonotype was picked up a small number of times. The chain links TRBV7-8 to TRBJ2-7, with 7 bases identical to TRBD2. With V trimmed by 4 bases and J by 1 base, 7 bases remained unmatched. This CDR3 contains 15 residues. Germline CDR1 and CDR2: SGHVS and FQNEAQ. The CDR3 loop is CASSSLAGSSYEQYF. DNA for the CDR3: TGTGCCAGCAGCTCATTAGCGGGTTCTTCCTACGAGCAGTACTTC.

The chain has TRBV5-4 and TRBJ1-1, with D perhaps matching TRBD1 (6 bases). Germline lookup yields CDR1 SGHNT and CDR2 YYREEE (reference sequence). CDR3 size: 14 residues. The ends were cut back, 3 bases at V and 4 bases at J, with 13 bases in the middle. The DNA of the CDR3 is TGTGCCAGCAGCTATCAGGGGCTAGGCACTGAAGCTTTCTTT. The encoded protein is CASSYQGLGTEAFF.